What follows are 22 T cell receptor beta chains derived from one specimen sequenced in a study of blood T cells in healthy people across ages. With a J-beta primer mix and a sample-barcoded 5' primer, a second PCR ran 7 to 11 cycles. Each CDR3 protein is one row after TCRdb ran MiXCR on the 5' RACE reads. The sample lists hundreds of thousands of distinct CDR3 sequences, about 42% occurring once. Sequencing was carried out using blood. These TCRs come from a man at least 80 years old in good health.

There are many counts of this clonotype. The gene calls are TRBV27 and TRBJ2-5; TRBD1 might be the D (5 bases). Germline-derived CDR1 and CDR2 are MNHEY and SMNVEV (reference sequence). This CDR3 is built from 14 residues. Trimming took 6 bases from V and 1 from J, leaving 12 bases between them. CDR3 sequence reads: CASRSGQLQETQYF. The CDR3 DNA follows: TGTGCCAGCAGATCAGGACAACTCCAAGAGACCCAGTACTTC.

The chain is built from TRBV6-6 and TRBJ2-7, with D possibly TRBD2 on 6 matching bases. This CDR3 contains 13 residues. Trimming shortened V by 10 bases and J by 1 base, and 14 bases separated the two germline ends. Germline V CDR1 and CDR2: MNHNY, SVGAGI (reference sequence). The CDR3: CATRDWRSYEQYF. CDR3 DNA: TGTGCCACCCGGGACTGGAGATCCTACGAGCAGTACTTC.

V and J are TRBV7-9 and TRBJ2-1; D unresolved. Trimming pared 1 base from V and 4 bases from J, leaving 17 bases between. This CDR3 has 17 amino acids. The germline V gene has CDR1 SEHNR and CDR2 FQNEAQ (reference sequence). CDR3 in DNA: TGTGCCAGCAGCTTAGTTTCATCGGCAGGTCAGTACAATGAGCAGTTCTTC. This gives the protein CASSLVSSAGQYNEQFF.

V usage is TRBV20-1 and J usage is TRBJ2-1; D not certain. The CDR3 extends over 12 amino acids. The germline gives CDR1 DFQATT, CDR2 SNEGSKA (reference sequence). The V gene lost 4 bases and the J gene lost 2 bases, with 6 bases spanning the gap. The CDR3, as DNA: TGCAGTGCTATACGCGCCTACAATGAGCAGTTCTTC. Translating gives CSAIRAYNEQFF.

For this clonotype: A much larger clone sits a single nucleotide away, making a read error possible. The chain has TRBV12-3 or TRBV12-4 and TRBJ2-5; tentatively, D is TRBD2 (7 bases). The germline V and J ends were trimmed by 7 bases and 5 bases, with 17 bases remaining between them. This CDR3 spans 14 amino acids. CDR3 region: CASTQGGAWETQYF. CDR3 in DNA: TGTGCCAGCACTCAAGGGGGGGCTTGGGAGACCCAGTACTTC.

The rearrangement uses TRBV20-1 and TRBJ2-2, with D hard to call. This CDR3 is built from 14 residues. Trimming cost V 1 base and J 3 bases, with 9 bases left between them. CDR1 is DFQATT and CDR2 is SNEGSKA in the germline V gene (reference sequence). DNA for the CDR3: TGCAGTGCTAGAGGGATCAAGGACACCGGGGAGCTGTTTTTT. Protein product: CSARGIKDTGELFF.

This chain links TRBV3-1 with TRBJ1-2; 7 bases line up with TRBD1. The J segment lost 1 base and the V segment lost 0 bases, leaving 2 bases of the junction unmatched. CDR3 length equals 15 residues. Germline V gene sequence: CDR1 LGHDT, CDR2 YNNKEL (reference sequence). The CDR3 DNA reads as TGTGCCAGCAGCCAAGAGGGACAGTTTAACTATGGCTACACCTTC. Translating gives CASSQEGQFNYGYTF.

This clonotype showed up many times. The chain recombines TRBV6-6 with TRBJ2-5; maybe TRBD1 (5 bases). Germline CDR1 reads MNHNY; CDR2 reads SVGAGI (reference sequence). This CDR3 region has 13 residues. V was shortened by 4 bases and J by 1 base, with 7 bases between the two germline ends. CDR3 bases: TGTGCCAGCAGTTTACAGGCCCAAGAGACCCAGTACTTC. Amino acids: CASSLQAQETQYF.

This clonotype has only a few counts. The rearrangement uses TRBV6-2 or TRBV6-3 and TRBJ2-7; perhaps TRBD2 as D (5 bases). V was shortened by 5 bases and J by 3 bases, with 20 bases between the two germline ends. The CDR3 contains 16 residues. The V gene's germline CDR1 is MNHEY and CDR2 SVGEGT. CDR3 coding DNA: TGTGCCAGCAGTACCCCGAGAGGGAATAACGTCTACGAGCAGTACTTC. Translated: CASSTPRGNNVYEQYF.

This clonotype appeared many times. The chain employs TRBV27 and TRBJ2-4, with D perhaps TRBD1 (6 bases). The CDR3 totals 13 residues. Deletions cut 1 base from V and 8 bases from J, with 9 bases between. Germline V gene data show CDR1 as MNHEY and CDR2 as SMNVEV (reference sequence). The CDR3 sequence is CASSLWTDDIQYF. The CDR3 bases are TGTGCCAGCAGTTTATGGACAGATGACATTCAGTACTTC.

The chain combines TRBV18 with TRBJ1-6, with D hard to call. CDR3 length: 14 residues. Germline CDR1 and CDR2: KGHSH and LQKENI. Between the trimmed V and J ends, which lost 5 bases and 10 bases, there was a span of 15 bases. The chain's CDR3 is CASSTGAGKSPLHF. In DNA, the CDR3 is TGTGCCAGCTCAACGGGAGCCGGAAAGTCACCCCTCCACTTT. Combining the CDR3 with reference TRBV18 and TRBJ1-6 gives the whole variable domain NAGVMQNPRHLVRRRGQEARLRCSPMKGHSHVYWYRQLPEEGLKFMVYLQKENIIDESGMPKERFSAEFPKEGPSILRIQQVVRGDSAAYFCASSTGAGKSPLHFGNGTRLTVT.

This clonotype was observed a single time. The J gene is TRBJ2-7, the V gene TRBV29-1, with D tentatively TRBD1 or TRBD2 (5 bases each). CDR1 and CDR2 (germline): SQVTM, ANQGSEA. There are 12 residues in the CDR3. V lost 4 bases to trimming and J lost 6 bases, with 13 bases between them. For the CDR3, the DNA is TGCAGCGTTGTATACCGGGACCGCGAGCAGTACTTC. It translates to CSVVYRDREQYF.

In regard to this clonotype: A much more abundant neighbour one base away suggests this may be a read error. The chain couples TRBV6-5 to TRBJ2-1, with 7 bases aligning to TRBD1. The V gene's germline CDR1 is MNHEY and CDR2 SVGAGI. The CDR3 is made up of 14 amino acids. The CDR3 region has the DNA TGTGCCGGCAGAAGGACAGGTCGCAACAATGAGCAGTTCTTC. Its protein product is CAGRRTGRNNEQFF.

V is TRBV20-1 and J is TRBJ2-1, with TRBD2 as a possible D gene (5 bases). Germline V lookup: CDR1 DFQATT, CDR2 SNEGSKA (reference sequence). The CDR3 is 16 amino acids. The ends were cut back, 0 bases at V and 3 bases at J, with 15 bases in the middle. The CDR3 here is CSARDRRGLGYNEQFF. The CDR3 DNA reads as TGCAGTGCTAGAGATAGGAGAGGGTTAGGCTACAATGAGCAGTTCTTC.

This clonotype was counted a few times. The chain has TRBV20-1 and TRBJ2-7; D is possibly TRBD1 (6 bases). The CDR3 contains 16 residues. The V and J ends lost 5 bases and 1 base respectively, with 21 bases between them. In germline, CDR1 is DFQATT, CDR2 SNEGSKA (reference sequence). The DNA of the CDR3 is TGCAGTGCTTGGCTTGGGGGCGGATCGGGTTCCTACGAGCAGTACTTC. The encoded protein is CSAWLGGGSGSYEQYF.

This clonotype was recorded at least ten times. CDR3 bases: TGCGCCAGCAGCCAAAGTTCGGACTTCGCCTACGAGCAGTACTTC. This gives the protein CASSQSSDFAYEQYF. The chain carries TRBV4-3 and TRBJ2-7, with D possibly TRBD2 on 5 matching bases. Trimming took off 2 bases at V and 2 bases at J, with 13 bases between the two ends. CDR1 is LGHNA, CDR2 YSLEER, per germline. This CDR3 comprises 15 residues.

The chain employs TRBV27 and TRBJ2-3, with 13 bases aligning to TRBD2. CDR3 length: 16 residues. Germline lookup yields CDR1 MNHEY and CDR2 SMNVEV (reference sequence). V shed 6 bases, J shed 3 bases, and the junction held 6 bases outside the gene matches. CDR3 in DNA: TGTGCCAGCAGAAGGGGGACTAGCGGGACGACAGATACGCAGTATTTT. It encodes CASRRGTSGTTDTQYF.

The chain is built from TRBV10-3 and TRBJ1-1; 9 nucleotides line up with TRBD1. Germline CDR1 is ENHRY and CDR2 is SYGVKD. V lost 7 bases to trimming and J lost 0 bases; unmatched junction nucleotides: 3. CDR3 length: 14 residues. This chain's CDR3 is CAITRTGVNTEAFF. The CDR3 nucleotides are TGTGCCATCACCAGGACAGGGGTGAACACTGAAGCTTTCTTT.

The CDR3 DNA reads TGCGCCAGCAGCCAAGAAGGTGAGAGCTCCTACAATGAGCAGTTCTTC. As protein: CASSQEGESSYNEQFF. The genes are TRBV4-3 and TRBJ2-1; the D is unclear. The CDR3 extends over 16 amino acids. The V gene lost 0 bases and the J gene lost 0 bases, with 9 bases spanning the gap. Germline loops: CDR1 LGHNA, CDR2 YSLEER.

This clonotype was counted only a few times. The chain uses TRBV3-1 and TRBJ2-3; weak D call: TRBD1 (6 bases). V lost 4 bases to trimming and J lost 2 bases, with 13 bases between them. Germline V lookup: CDR1 LGHDT, CDR2 YNNKEL (reference sequence). CDR3 length equals 15 residues. The DNA for the CDR3 is TGTGCCAGCAGCCTCTTCAGGGGTACCACAGATACGCAGTATTTT. Amino acids: CASSLFRGTTDTQYF.

The chain recombines TRBV7-2 with TRBJ1-2, with D possibly being TRBD1 (6 bases). Trimming cost V 5 bases and J 4 bases, with 17 bases left between them. Germline assignment: CDR1 SGHTA and CDR2 FQGNSA. There are 15 residues in the CDR3. In nucleotides, the CDR3 is TGTGCCAGCAGCCAGAACAGGGCGCTAGGCTATGGCTACACCTTC. It is translated as CASSQNRALGYGYTF.

The rearrangement links TRBV5-1 to TRBJ1-2; TRBD1 is a possible D gene (5 bases). Per the germline V gene, CDR1 is SGHRS and CDR2 is YFSETQ. The CDR3 extends over 12 amino acids. V was pared by 4 bases and J by 8 bases, with 12 bases between. The CDR3 loop reads CASSPGAVGYTF. For the CDR3, the DNA is TGCGCCAGCAGCCCCGGGGCAGTCGGCTACACCTTC.